Each of the 16 T cell receptor beta chains below was sequenced from the same sample in a study of cytomegalovirus exposure and HLA in healthy donors (dated by TCRdb to between 2016 and 2019). Preparation of the library involved the immunoSEQ multiplex PCR assay. For the multiplex PCR, a mixture combining 60 forward primers for TCR Vbeta segments and 13 reverse primers for TCR Jbeta segments was used. The immuneACCESS repertoire file appears here via TCRdb, limited to in-frame rearrangements. These files lack a portion of the clones; in checked studies, under half of the deficit traces to unresolved V genes, and the cause of the others is not known. This sample has over 130,000 clones in its table, and over 75% of those were observed once. The top ten constitute over 0.95% of the sample. Material: PBMCs. The receptors derive from a female donor in good health and CMV-seronegative.

This clone has only a few counts. The V call is TRBV28, the J call TRBJ2-7; weak D call: TRBD2 (6 bases). V was pared by 3 bases and J by 5 bases, with 17 bases between. The CDR3 consists of 15 residues. Germline V lookup: CDR1 MDHEN, CDR2 SYDVKM. The CDR3 protein is CASSFSGRGSDEQYF. The DNA for the CDR3 is TGTGCCAGCAGTTTCTCCGGGAGAGGATCAGACGAGCAGTACTTC.

This chain links TRBV2 with TRBJ2-1, with 8 bases aligning to TRBD2. V was clipped by 2 bases and J by 4 bases; unmatched bases: 4. This CDR3 region has 15 residues. The germline V gene has CDR1 SNHLY and CDR2 FYNNEI. Here the CDR3 reads CASSELTSEYNEQFF. The CDR3 DNA reads as TGTGCCAGCAGTGAATTGACTAGCGAGTACAATGAGCAGTTCTTC.

This chain connects TRBV11-2 to TRBJ2-1, with TRBD2 matching over 11 bases. CDR1 SGHAT and CDR2 FQNNGV come from the germline V gene. This CDR3 spans 15 amino acids. With 1 base clipped from V and 7 bases from J, the junction kept 3 bases outside the gene matches. CDR3 sequence: CASSLGTSGLNEQFF. The CDR3 DNA sequence: TGTGCCAGCAGCTTAGGGACTAGCGGGTTGAATGAGCAGTTCTTC.

This clone showed up just once. The gene calls are TRBV14 and TRBJ2-2; 7 bases line up with TRBD1. Germline V gene sequence: CDR1 SGHDN, CDR2 FVKESK. V shed 4 bases and J 7 bases; nucleotides not matched to a gene: 6. The CDR3 sequence is 14 residues long. CDR3 nucleotides: TGTGCCAGCAGCCCCGACAGGGTATACGGGGAGCTGTTTTTT. It yields the protein CASSPDRVYGELFF.

This clone was observed a handful of times. The chain uses TRBV4-2 and TRBJ2-1; 7 nucleotides match TRBD2. There are 13 residues in the CDR3. V was pared by 1 base and J by 9 bases, with 3 bases of the junction left unmatched. Germline V gene sequence: CDR1 LGHNA, CDR2 YNFKEQ. As DNA, the CDR3 is TGTGCCAGCAGCCAAGGACTAGCAAGTGAGCAGTTCTTC. Translating it yields CASSQGLASEQFF.

In DNA form, the CDR3 reads TGCGCCAGCAGCCAAATAGTCCAGGGCGCCTACGAGCAGTACTTC. It encodes CASSQIVQGAYEQYF. This chain uses TRBV4-1 with TRBJ2-7, with D perhaps matching TRBD1 (5 bases). This CDR3 comprises 15 residues. V lost 2 bases and J 2 bases, leaving 13 bases between the germline ends. From germline, CDR1 is MGHRA and CDR2 YSYEKL.

V and J are TRBV5-1 and TRBJ2-1, with TRBD1 as a possible D gene (5 bases). The CDR3 length is 13 residues. Trimming removed 4 bases at V and 3 bases at J, with 8 bases between. CDR1 and CDR2 (germline): SGHRS, YFSETQ. The CDR3 here is CASSLGDYNEQFF. CDR3 in DNA: TGCGCCAGCAGCCTAGGGGACTACAATGAGCAGTTCTTC.

This chain uses TRBV28 with TRBJ1-2, with D possibly TRBD1 on 6 matching bases. Deletions cut 6 bases from V and 5 bases from J, with 13 bases between. There are 13 residues in the CDR3. Germline-derived CDR1 and CDR2 are MDHEN and SYDVKM. CDR3 loop: CASSPGTSYGYTF. CDR3 bases: TGTGCCAGCAGCCCCGGGACATCTTATGGCTACACCTTC.

The J gene is TRBJ1-2, the V gene TRBV19; D possibly corresponds to TRBD1 (6 bases). The germline gives CDR1 LNHDA, CDR2 SQIVND (reference sequence). Deletions cut 5 bases from V and 4 bases from J, with 8 bases between. The CDR3 has 12 amino acids. In nucleotides, the CDR3 is TGTGCCAGTAGTTTACAGGGCTATGGCTACACCTTC. The encoded protein is CASSLQGYGYTF. Full variable domain (outside the CDR3, taken from reference TRBV19 and TRBJ1-2): DGGITQSPKYLFRKEGQNVTLSCEQNLNHDAMYWYRQDPGQGLRLIYYSQIVNDFQKGDIAEGYSVSREKKESFPLTVTSAQKNPTAFYLCASSLQGYGYTFGSGTRLTVV.

V is TRBV5-4 and J is TRBJ2-2, with D hard to call. There are 11 residues in the CDR3. Germline CDR1 SGHNT, CDR2 YYREEE (reference sequence). V was pared by 5 bases and J by 5 bases, with 4 bases between. CDR3 in DNA: TGTGCCAGCAGTTCAACCGGGGAGCTGTTTTTT. Translating it yields CASSSTGELFF.

The chain links TRBV5-4 to TRBJ2-5; maybe TRBD1 (6 bases). The CDR3 totals 14 residues. Per the germline V gene, CDR1 is SGHNT and CDR2 is YYREEE (reference sequence). The V end was cut by 3 bases, the J end by 1 base, with 10 bases between. The CDR3 nucleotides read TGTGCCAGCAGCTCTGCGGACAGCCAAGAGACCCAGTACTTC. Residues: CASSSADSQETQYF.

This sequence joins TRBV7-2 and TRBJ2-3, with TRBD2 matching over 9 bases. The CDR3 loop spans 18 amino acids. Germline V lookup: CDR1 SGHTA, CDR2 FQGNSA. Germline trimming cut 2 bases from V and 4 bases from J; bases unmatched to any gene: 13. The CDR3 region is CASSLRGAAGGPADTQYF. CDR3 in DNA: TGTGCCAGCAGCTTAAGGGGGGCGGCGGGAGGGCCCGCAGATACGCAGTATTTT.

The J gene is TRBJ2-5, the V gene TRBV6-5; weak D call: TRBD1 (6 bases). The CDR3 is 14 amino acids. Germline loops: CDR1 MNHEY, CDR2 SVGAGI. The V end lost 4 bases, the J end lost 1 base, and 10 bases lay between the germline ends. The CDR3 nucleotides read TGTGCCAGCAGTTCCTCAGGGGTCCAAGAGACCCAGTACTTC. It encodes CASSSSGVQETQYF.

The chain carries TRBV2 and TRBJ2-1; 12 bases align to TRBD2. The CDR3 length is 15 residues. Germline CDR1 is SNHLY and CDR2 is FYNNEI. V was pared by 6 bases and J by 8 bases, with 8 bases of the junction left unmatched. CDR3 bases: TGTGCCAGCAGCGTGACTAGCGGGAGCTATGATGAGCAGTTCTTC. Its protein product is CASSVTSGSYDEQFF.

This rearrangement joins TRBV7-2 to TRBJ2-5; 8 bases agree with TRBD2. V lost 7 bases and J lost 4; bases outside the gene matches: 8. This CDR3 contains 14 residues. The V gene's germline CDR1 is SGHTA and CDR2 FQGNSA. CDR3 protein: CASTSAGLAETQYF. In DNA form, the CDR3 reads TGTGCCAGCACCTCCGCCGGACTAGCAGAGACCCAGTACTTC.

This chain's CDR3 is CASSYSTASSVSEQYF. DNA for the CDR3: TGTGCCAGCAGTTACTCGACGGCTAGTTCAGTTTCCGAGCAGTACTTC. This chain connects TRBV6-5 to TRBJ2-7; D remains ambiguous. CDR1 MNHEY and CDR2 SVGAGI come from the germline V gene. V lost 0 bases to trimming and J lost 6 bases, with 18 bases between them. The CDR3 loop spans 16 amino acids.